This paragraph reports one T cell receptor (beta chain). Its specific antigen is unknown. To determine HCMV serostatus, a commercial ELISA kit was used to detect HCMV-specific IgG in serum. Peripheral blood mononuclear cells were isolated from blood by Ficoll density gradient centrifugation. TCRdb lists the instrument as Illumina HiSeq 2000. TCR beta cDNA libraries were made by 5'RACE template switching that added a universal primer site and unique molecular identifiers. Synthesis of cDNA was primed from the TCR beta constant segment and was followed by two consecutive PCR amplification steps. On the authors' methods: MIGEC handled demultiplexing of the reads and grouping by UMI, while MiTCR was used to assemble and quantify clonotypes. To exclude erroneous sequences, only TCR cDNA sequences supported by at least two reads were retained. Downstream repertoire analysis used the tcR package, and clonotypes were matched across fractions by CDR3 nucleotide sequence plus V segment. VDJmatch was used to annotate antigen specificity against VDJdb, with one amino acid substitution in CDR3 allowed. With the reads reprocessed by TCRdb, a single entry stands for each CDR3 protein sequence and no DNA is reported. For this entry, the V and J calls and clone size follow TCRdb and not the study's own pipeline. The sample's records list hundreds of thousands of distinct CDR3 sequences. The ten most abundant clones make up 5% to 5.5% of the sample.

Looking up the germline V gene yields CDR1 MNHEY and CDR2 SVGEGT. Including cysteine and phenylalanine, the CDR3 has 15 amino acids. Only the protein sequence is given. The data are from a study of T cells expressing NK-cell markers (dated by TCRdb to 2018 to 2020). Concerning the study at large: TCR beta-chain repertoires were profiled in sorted CD3+CD56+NKG2C+, CD3+CD56+NKG2C- and CD3+CD56-NKG2C+ T-cell subsets from roughly eight donors. Among the eight sequenced donors, seven were HCMV-seropositive and one was HCMV-seronegative. The eight sequenced donors were randomly selected healthy volunteers, three men and five women. Illumina HiSeq 2000/2500, MiSeq or NextSeq was used to sequence libraries as 2 x 150 bp reads. The paper as a whole reports these results and caveats: Whether the expanded NKG2C-expressing T cell clones were specific for HCMV antigens was left unclear. In six or seven donors, the dominant CD3+CD56+NKG2C+ clonotypes ranked among the top 10 CD8+ clonotypes, making up roughly 1.0-7.0% of CD8+ T cells. Those dominant clonotypes were again the most abundant among CD3+CD56-NKG2C+ cells in a handful of donors, at roughly 25-60.1%.

The chain employs TRBV6-2 or TRBV6-3 and TRBJ1-1. The TCR comes from a man aged 18 to 69 in good health. Sequences were obtained from blood T cells: a sorted CD56 or NKG2C T cell subset, CD4+ or CD8+ T cells, or bulk PBMC T cells (not recorded which). The CDR3 region reads CASSYSRAGNTEAFF.